This T cell receptor (beta chain) comes out of a study of T cells expressing NK-cell markers. Reanalyzing the 5' RACE reads, TCRdb keeps one entry per CDR3 protein, without DNA. In total, the table holds roughly 300,000 distinct CDR3 sequences. The CDR3 contains 14 residues. Germline V gene lookup returns CDR1 DFQATT and CDR2 SNEGSKA (reference sequence). This chain joins TRBV20-1 and TRBJ1-2; TCRdb lists TRBD1, though no DNA is available to test this call. This receptor was identified in a woman between 18 and 70 years old in good health. Specimen: blood T cells: a sorted CD56 or NKG2C T cell subset, CD4+ or CD8+ T cells, or bulk PBMC T cells (not recorded which). CDR3 in amino acids: CSARTGQGGYGYTF.